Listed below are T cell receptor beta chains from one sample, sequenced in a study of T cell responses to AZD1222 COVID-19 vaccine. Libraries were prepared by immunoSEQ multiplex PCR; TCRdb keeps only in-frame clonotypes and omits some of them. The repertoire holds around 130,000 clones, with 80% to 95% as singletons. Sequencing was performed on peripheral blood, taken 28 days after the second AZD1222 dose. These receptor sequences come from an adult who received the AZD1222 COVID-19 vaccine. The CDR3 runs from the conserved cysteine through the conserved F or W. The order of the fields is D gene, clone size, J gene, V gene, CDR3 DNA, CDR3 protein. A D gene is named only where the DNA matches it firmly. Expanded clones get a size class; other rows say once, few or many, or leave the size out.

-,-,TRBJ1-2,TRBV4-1,TGCGCCAGCAGCCCCTCAGGCAACTATGGCTACACCTTC,CASSPSGNYGYTF
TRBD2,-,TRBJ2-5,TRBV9,TGTGCCAGCAGCGATTGGACTAGCGGGAGTGAGACCCAGTACTTC,CASSDWTSGSETQYF
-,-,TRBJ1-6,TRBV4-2,TGTGCCAGCAGCCAAGATAAGCAGGGTAGACCCCTCCACTTT,CASSQDKQGRPLHF
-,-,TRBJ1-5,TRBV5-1,TGCGCCAGCAGCTTGGGTGAGGCGAGTCAGCCCCAGCATTTT,CASSLGEASQPQHF
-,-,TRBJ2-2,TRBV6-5,TGTGCCGGAGGGATTCAGCGGACCGGGGAGCTGTTTTTT,CAGGIQRTGELFF
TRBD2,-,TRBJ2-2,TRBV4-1,TGCGCCAGCAGCCAAATCATAGCGGGGGTGACCAGCGGGGAGCTGTTTTTT,CASSQIIAGVTSGELFF
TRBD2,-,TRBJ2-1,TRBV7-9,TGTGCCAGCAGCTTAGCAGCGGGGATGCGTGGTGAGCAGTTCTTC,CASSLAAGMRGEQFF
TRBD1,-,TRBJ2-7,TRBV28,TGTGCCAGCAGCCCAACCCGGGACAGGGGCTTCTACGAGCAGTACTTC,CASSPTRDRGFYEQYF
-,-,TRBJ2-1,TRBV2,TGTGCCAGCAGGGCGTCCGGGCCTGAGCAGTTCTTC,CASRASGPEQFF
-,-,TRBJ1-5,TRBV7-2,TGTGCCAGCAGCTTATGGAGTTCAATGGGAGGGGGCAATCAGCCCCAGCATTTT,CASSLWSSMGGGNQPQHF
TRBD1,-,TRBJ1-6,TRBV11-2,TGTGCCAGCAGCGGTCGTGGGACAGGGCTTTCACCCCTCCACTTT,CASSGRGTGLSPLHF
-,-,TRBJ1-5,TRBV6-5,TGTGCCAGCTCTCGGAGGGTTCAGGGTCAGCCCCAGCATTTT,CASSRRVQGQPQHF
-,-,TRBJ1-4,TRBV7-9,TGTGCCAGCAGCTTCGGGGGGTCTAATGAAAAACTGTTTTTT,CASSFGGSNEKLFF
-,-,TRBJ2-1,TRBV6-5,TGTGCCAGCAGTTACATGCCTACCGCCTACAATGAGCAGTTCTTC,CASSYMPTAYNEQFF
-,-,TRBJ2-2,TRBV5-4,TGTGCCAGCAGCTTGTCGACGGGGAACACCGGGGAGCTGTTTTTT,CASSLSTGNTGELFF
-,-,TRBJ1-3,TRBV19,TGTGCCAGTAAAGCCCAGATGTTCTCTGGAAACACCATATATTTT,CASKAQMFSGNTIYF
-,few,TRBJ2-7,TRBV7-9,TGTGCCAGCAGCTTAGCCCTAGCTGGATACGAGCAGTACTTC,CASSLALAGYEQYF
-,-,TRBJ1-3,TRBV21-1,TGTGCCAGCAGCAACGGGACAGAGGAATTTTCCGGAAACACCATATATTTT,CASSNGTEEFSGNTIYF
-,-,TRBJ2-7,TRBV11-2,TGTGCCAGCAGCTTATGGACATTCCCCTACGAGCAGTACTTC,CASSLWTFPYEQYF
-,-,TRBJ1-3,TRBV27,TGTGCCAGCAGTTTATCCGGGTCGGGAAACACCATATATTTT,CASSLSGSGNTIYF
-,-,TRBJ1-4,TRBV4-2,TGTGCCAGCAGCCAAGACCCCGGGGGTAAACTGTTTTTT,CASSQDPGGKLFF
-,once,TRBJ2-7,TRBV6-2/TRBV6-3,TGTGCCAGCAGTTCCAGGGTCCACGAGCAGTACTTC,CASSSRVHEQYF
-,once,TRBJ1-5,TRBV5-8,TGTGCCAGCAGCTTGAGGCCCAATCAGCCCCAGCATTTT,CASSLRPNQPQHF
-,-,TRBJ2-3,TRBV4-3,TGCGCCAGCAGCCACCGATACGGCGGGCGCACAGATACGCAGTATTTT,CASSHRYGGRTDTQYF
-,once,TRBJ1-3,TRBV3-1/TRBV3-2,TGTGCCAGCAGCCAAGATCCCTTCTTTTGGAACACCATATATTTT,CASSQDPFFWNTIYF
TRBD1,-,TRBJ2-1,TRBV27,TGTGCCAGCAGTAACCGGGACAGGGTTATTTACAATGAGCAGTTCTTC,CASSNRDRVIYNEQFF
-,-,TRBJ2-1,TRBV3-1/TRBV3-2,TGTGCCAGCAGCCAAGGGCTAGCTCTCGAGCAGTTCTTC,CASSQGLALEQFF
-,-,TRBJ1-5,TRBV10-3,TGTGCCATCAGCCTAGGGGGGAATCAGCCCCAGCATTTT,CAISLGGNQPQHF
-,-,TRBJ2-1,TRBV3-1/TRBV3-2,TGTGCCAGCAGCCATCCTGGTAGGGAGCAGTTCTTC,CASSHPGREQFF
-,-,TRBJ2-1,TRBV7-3,TGTGCCAGCAGCACCCAGGACAGTTACAATGAGCAGTTCTTC,CASSTQDSYNEQFF
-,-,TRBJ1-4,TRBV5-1,TGCGCCAGCAGCCTGGGCGCCGACAGTGAAAAACTGTTTTTT,CASSLGADSEKLFF
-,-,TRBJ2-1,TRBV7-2,TGTGCCAGCAGCTTAAACGCGGACAATGAGCAGTTCTTC,CASSLNADNEQFF
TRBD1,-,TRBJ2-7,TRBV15,TGTGCCACCAGCAGACTACCGGGACAGGGGAACCACGAGCAGTACTTC,CATSRLPGQGNHEQYF
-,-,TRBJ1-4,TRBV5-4,TGTGCCAGCAGCTTAAATACAGGTGCGGGGGGAGAAAAACTGTTTTTT,CASSLNTGAGGEKLFF
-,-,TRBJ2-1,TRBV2,TGTGCCAGCGGCGTTGAGTACAATGAGCAGTTCTTC,CASGVEYNEQFF
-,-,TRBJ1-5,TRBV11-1,TGTGCCAGCAGCTTAAGTCGGGATCAGCCCCAGCATTTT,CASSLSRDQPQHF
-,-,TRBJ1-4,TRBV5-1,TGCGCCAGCAGCCTGACTTCAACTAATGAAAAACTGTTTTTT,CASSLTSTNEKLFF
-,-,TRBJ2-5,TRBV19,TGTGCCAGTAGTATCTCAGGTTTCGCAGAGACCCAGTACTTC,CASSISGFAETQYF
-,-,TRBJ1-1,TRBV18,TGTGCCAGCTCCCCTGACGAGGGTTCTGAAGCTTTCTTT,CASSPDEGSEAFF